This paragraph covers one T cell receptor beta chain sequence. Its specific antigen is unknown. No quality values exist for individual bases; no much larger clone is one base distant. Library creation used 5' RACE. Instrument used: NextSeq 500. Unique molecular identifiers were attached to individual cDNA molecules in the TCR library protocol so that sequencing error and PCR bias could be corrected. Both TCR alpha and beta chains were sequenced, and tight co-correlation was observed between alpha and beta sequence abundances in each sample. Processing in the source paper ran as follows. V gene, J gene and CDR3 annotation of TCR sequences was performed with Decombinator V4. TCRs were defined as expanded if a significant change between any two time points was detected under a Poisson model with p below 0.0001. TCR abundances were normalised to the total number of TCRs sequenced in each sample and reported as counts per million. VDJdb, accessed 1 November 2021, was searched for CMV, EBV and SARS-CoV-2 annotated TCRs, with TCRs annotated for multiple antigens excluded. TCRdb cleaned the public reads at Q25 with fastp, built clones with MiXCR and kept in-frame beta chains. For every CDR3 protein sequence, its rows merge into one entry that carries the most common genes and DNA. It is TCRdb's table, rather than the study itself, that gives the V and J calls and clone size. In this sample the table shows 90,000 to 120,000 distinct CDR3 sequences, more than 9.5% of which occur a single time. The ten largest clonotypes hold more than 6.5% of the sample.

This entry belongs to a study of early T cells in non-severe SARS-CoV-2 infection (dated by TCRdb to the early 2020s). About the study as a whole: Because TCR sequencing was done on bulk RNA from unsorted whole blood, the alpha and beta chains could not be paired.

The paper as a whole reports these results and caveats: VDJdb matching was skewed toward anti-spike CD8 responses and likely underestimated virus-specific expansions, missing private and CD4 specificities.

The study was a case-control design nested within a healthcare worker cohort in London, UK, with weekly nasopharyngeal swab PCR tests and blood sampling. Between 23 and 31 March 2020, the week of the UK lockdown, healthcare workers were enrolled and then followed up weekly for as long as 16 weeks. The origin of this receptor is an adult who was a healthcare worker with PCR-confirmed SARS-CoV-2 infection or an uninfected control (not recorded which). The sequencing sample was made of whole blood.

The sequenced DNA: TGTGCCTGGACGCAGGTTGGGGATGAAAAACTGTTTTTT. This sequence encodes CAWTQVGDEKLFF. Recombination linked TRBV13 to TRBJ1-4; the D gene is unclear. Per the germline V gene (reference sequence), PRHDT is the CDR1 and FYEKMQ is the CDR2. The germline ends are 16 bases apart after V is trimmed by 11 bases and J by 6 bases. The CDR3 starts with the cysteine, ends with the phenylalanine, and has 13 residues. Only the CDR3 portion is preserved as DNA: 39 bases, with reading frame beginning at the first base.